This T cell receptor (beta chain) was identified in a study of OX40 agonist ivuxolimab in advanced cancers. Study-wide background: Participants could have had prior anti-PD-1, anti-PD-L1 or anti-CTLA-4 therapy, and about 37% had some. Study conclusions and caveats: Both CD4+ and CD8+ T cell populations in blood had undergone clonal expansion by week 6 at 0.1 to 3.0 mg/kg. In CD8+ T cells, expanded clones were on average more numerous than in CD4+.

Using immunoSEQ multiplex PCR, the repertoire was profiled, and TCRdb retains in-frame clones only, with some absent. The data hold tens of thousands of clones, with about 86% observed a single time. This CDR3 region has 15 residues. CDR1 and CDR2 from the germline V gene are SGHRS and YFSETQ. Between the trimmed V and J ends, which lost 2 bases and 4 bases, there was a span of 13 bases. Concerning this clone itself: Its antigen is currently unknown.

The gene calls are TRBV5-1 and TRBJ1-5; no reliable D call. This material consisted of CD4+ or CD8+ T cells sorted from blood, taken in a trial of the OX40 agonist ivuxolimab. The sequence was obtained from an adult with an advanced solid tumor such as melanoma, head and neck, liver or kidney cancer. In DNA, the CDR3 is TGCGCCAGCAGCTTTAAGTCGGGCTTGAATCAGCCCCAGCATTTT. It translates to CASSFKSGLNQPQHF.